Following are 8 T cell receptor beta chains from one sample sequenced in a study of blood T cell repertoires in COVID-19. TCRdb keeps only in-frame clones here, not all; method: immunoSEQ multiplex PCR. The sample lists 130,000 to 150,000 clones, around 81% occurring once. The specimen sequenced was peripheral blood. The receptors shown here come from a human donor in a cohort sampled during active COVID-19.

The chain uses TRBV7-8 and TRBJ2-3, with TRBD2 matching over 7 bases. Germline lookup yields CDR1 SGHVS and CDR2 FQNEAQ. The J segment lost 2 bases and the V segment lost 3 bases, leaving 11 bases of the junction unmatched. CDR3 length equals 17 residues. The CDR3 nucleotides are TGTGCCAGCAGCTTGGGGGGGGTCCATAAGGCCACAGATACGCAGTATTTT. Translated, it gives CASSLGGVHKATDTQYF. Full variable domain (remainder filled in from reference TRBV7-8 and TRBJ2-3): GAGVSQSPRYKVAKRGQDVALRCDPISGHVSLFWYQQALGQGPEFLTYFQNEAQLDKSGLPSDRFFAERPEGSVSTLKIQRTQQEDSAVYLCASSLGGVHKATDTQYFGPGTRLTVL.

J is TRBJ2-1 and V is TRBV5-1, with 7 bases fitting TRBD2. Unmatched junction bases numbered 9, after V lost 2 bases and J lost 7 bases. CDR3 length: 15 residues. Germline CDR1 is SGHRS and CDR2 is YFSETQ. The CDR3 DNA sequence: TGCGCCAGCAGCTTCGTGGCGGGAGATGGGAATGAGCAGTTCTTC. As protein: CASSFVAGDGNEQFF.

The chain recombines TRBV28 with TRBJ2-7, with TRBD1 matching over 8 bases. The CDR3 runs 16 residues. Germline V gives CDR1 MDHEN, CDR2 SYDVKM. Germline trimming cut 5 bases from V and 4 bases from J; bases unmatched to any gene: 13. The DNA of the CDR3 is TGTGCCAGCAGTCCCTCATCCGGGACAGGCTCGTACGAGCAGTACTTC. It translates to CASSPSSGTGSYEQYF.

The V call is TRBV7-2, the J call TRBJ1-1; weak D call: TRBD1 (5 bases). The germline V gene encodes CDR1 SGHTA and CDR2 FQGNSA. The V end lost 5 bases, the J end lost 5 bases, and 15 bases lay between the germline ends. The CDR3 runs to 14 residues. Here the CDR3 reads CASSIQGAWTEAFF. CDR3 DNA sequence: TGTGCCAGCAGCATCCAAGGGGCGTGGACTGAAGCTTTCTTT.

The chain is built from TRBV7-3 and TRBJ2-7; 7 nucleotides agree with TRBD1. Germline V gene data show CDR1 as SGHTA and CDR2 as FQGTGA. Germline trimming cut 5 bases from V and 2 bases from J; bases unmatched to any gene: 9. The CDR3 contains 15 residues. CDR3 region: CASSPGQPRAYEQYF. The CDR3 bases are TGTGCCAGCAGCCCGGGACAGCCCAGGGCCTACGAGCAGTACTTC.

The chain links TRBV5-1 to TRBJ2-3; 10 bases map to TRBD2. Trimming at V came to 7 bases and at J to 4 bases, leaving 9 bases not matched to a gene. The CDR3 is 15 residues long. From germline, CDR1 is SGHRS and CDR2 YFSETQ. Here the CDR3 reads CASQTLAGESDTQYF. DNA of the CDR3: TGCGCCAGCCAAACGCTAGCGGGAGAATCAGATACGCAGTATTTT.

This clone is categorized as medium-sized. The chain employs TRBV3-1 (or the pseudogene TRBV3-2) and TRBJ2-7; TRBD2 agrees at 9 bases. The CDR3 is 15 residues long. Trimming removed 4 bases from V and 3 bases from J; junction bases left unmatched: 7. The germline V gene has CDR1 LGHDT and CDR2 YNNKEL (reference sequence). CDR3 sequence: CASSPGLASYYEQYF. DNA for the CDR3: TGTGCCAGCAGCCCAGGACTAGCGAGTTACTACGAGCAGTACTTC.

The rearrangement joins TRBV19 to TRBJ2-2; the match to TRBD1 covers 9 bases. CDR3 length equals 15 residues. V gave up 5 bases and J gave up 3 bases; unmatched junction bases: 4. Per germline, CDR1 LNHDA and CDR2 SQIVND (reference sequence). The CDR3 DNA follows: TGTGCCAGTAGTTCCCGGGACAGGGACACCGGGGAGCTGTTTTTT. Protein product: CASSSRDRDTGELFF.